This TCR beta chain appears in the sequencing data of a study of blood T cell repertoires in COVID-19. Turning to the study itself: Acute and convalescent COVID-19 specimens originated in the United States, Italy and Spain. In each case, the material was cDNA or gDNA derived from T cells, B-cell-depleted T cells, or PBMCs.

Note on this clone: Relative to the germline gene, one junction end is altered; a read error may explain this.

As originally analysed: Amplification with reference gene primers provided the estimates of nucleated cell counts. Assay: immunoSEQ multiplex PCR; the TCRdb copy retains only in-frame clones and omits some. D and trimming come from the DNA, and the V and J calls and clone size come from that table. The sample includes some 200,000 clones, 70% to 90% of them seen just once. The CDR3 runs 14 residues. The V gene's germline CDR1 is SNHLY and CDR2 FYNNEI. This clonotype was obtained from a woman between 50 and 59 years old with active or convalescent COVID-19. The specimen sequenced was peripheral blood. The V and J genes are TRBV2 and TRBJ2-5; weak D call: TRBD2 (5 bases). The DNA of the CDR3 is TGTGCCAGCATGCCCTCTCGGGGTCAAGGGACCCAGTACTTC. Encoded protein: CASMPSRGQGTQYF.